This is a list of T cell receptor beta chains from one sample in a study of shared clonotypes between healthy human individuals. TCRdb's copy holds only in-frame clones and misses some; the assay was immunoSEQ multiplex PCR. In the table there are some 1,400,000 clones, over 95% of which are singletons. Sequences were obtained from naive CD4+ T cells sorted from blood. These receptors were taken from a young man in good health. CDR3s include the opening cysteine and the closing phenylalanine or tryptophan. D genes are given only for firm matches. Size tells how often a clone was seen (once, few, many) or the class of an expanded clone, and some rows leave it out.

V: TRBV7-9; size: -; J: TRBJ2-5; D: -; DNA: TGTGCCAGCAGCTTACGGGTAGCAAGGTACCAAGAGACCCAGTACTTC; CDR3: CASSLRVARYQETQYF
V: TRBV5-1; size: -; J: TRBJ2-3; D: -; DNA: TGCGCCAGCAGCTTAACTCCTAATCGTGTGGATACGCAGTATTTT; CDR3: CASSLTPNRVDTQYF
V: TRBV27; size: -; J: TRBJ2-1; D: -; DNA: TGTGCCAGCAGTTTAACCGCACCGGTTGAGCAGTTCTTC; CDR3: CASSLTAPVEQFF
V: TRBV7-2; size: -; J: TRBJ1-4; D: -; DNA: TGTGCCAGCAGCCCGCTCGGGGCGGGGGCGAATGAAAAACTGTTTTTT; CDR3: CASSPLGAGANEKLFF
V: TRBV9; size: -; J: TRBJ2-7; D: TRBD2; DNA: TGTGCCAGCAGCGTAGGCATAGCGGGAGCCCCCTACGAGCAGTACTTC; CDR3: CASSVGIAGAPYEQYF
V: TRBV11-3; size: -; J: TRBJ2-1; D: -; DNA: TGTGCCAGCAGCTCGGCGATAGAATACAATGAGCAGTTCTTC; CDR3: CASSSAIEYNEQFF
V: TRBV10-1; size: -; J: TRBJ2-7; D: TRBD1; DNA: TGCGCCAGCTACGGACCGGGACAGGGGTCGTACGAGCAGTACTTC; CDR3: CASYGPGQGSYEQYF
V: TRBV7-3; size: -; J: TRBJ2-3; D: -; DNA: TGTGCCAGCAGCGTCCGGGACTTCACAGATACGCAGTATTTT; CDR3: CASSVRDFTDTQYF
V: TRBV13; size: -; J: TRBJ2-7; D: TRBD2; DNA: TGTGCCAGCAGCTCCTATAGACTAGCGGGCTCCTACGAGCAGTACTTC; CDR3: CASSSYRLAGSYEQYF
V: TRBV18; size: once; J: TRBJ2-2; D: -; DNA: TGTGCCAGCTCACCCCGGAACGGCCGCGACACCGGGGAGCTGTTTTTT; CDR3: CASSPRNGRDTGELFF
V: TRBV7-2; size: -; J: TRBJ2-7; D: TRBD2; DNA: TGTGCCAGCAGCTTAGATGCGGGAGGCTCATCCTACGAGCAGTACTTC; CDR3: CASSLDAGGSSYEQYF
V: TRBV5-1; size: -; J: TRBJ1-1; D: -; DNA: TGCGCCAGCAGCTTGGCCCCACAGGCCGCTGAAGCTTTCTTT; CDR3: CASSLAPQAAEAFF
V: TRBV11-2; size: -; J: TRBJ2-3; D: -; DNA: TGTGCCAGCAGCTTAATGGCTAGCGGCACAGATACGCAGTATTTT; CDR3: CASSLMASGTDTQYF
V: TRBV7-9; size: -; J: TRBJ1-4; D: -; DNA: TGTGCCAGCAGCCCCACAGTGGCGGGTGAAAAACTGTTTTTT; CDR3: CASSPTVAGEKLFF
V: TRBV5-1; size: -; J: TRBJ2-7; D: -; DNA: TGCGCCAGCAGCTTGGTCCCAGAAGGTGAGCAGTACTTC; CDR3: CASSLVPEGEQYF
V: TRBV5-8; size: -; J: TRBJ2-7; D: TRBD2; DNA: TGTGCCAGCAGCTCCGGAGGACTAGCGGGAGGGAGCTCCTACGAGCAGTACTTC; CDR3: CASSSGGLAGGSSYEQYF
V: TRBV6-1; size: -; J: TRBJ1-5; D: TRBD1; DNA: TGTGCCAGCCACAGACAGGGGGGCAATCAGCCCCAGCATTTT; CDR3: CASHRQGGNQPQHF
V: TRBV5-1; size: -; J: TRBJ1-3; D: -; DNA: TGCGCCAGCAGCTTCACGGGATACGGAAACACCATATATTTT; CDR3: CASSFTGYGNTIYF
V: TRBV11-2; size: -; J: TRBJ2-7; D: -; DNA: TGTGCCAGCAGCCGGGACCCCTCCTACGAGCAGTACTTC; CDR3: CASSRDPSYEQYF
V: TRBV11-3; size: -; J: TRBJ2-2; D: TRBD1; DNA: TGTGCCAGCAGCTTATTGTCTTGGACAGGGGGGTCCGGGGAGCTGTTTTTT; CDR3: CASSLLSWTGGSGELFF
V: TRBV4-1; size: -; J: TRBJ2-1; D: TRBD2; DNA: TGCGCCAGCAGCCCCCGGTGGGCGGGAGGGCCTAATGAGCAGTTCTTC; CDR3: CASSPRWAGGPNEQFF
V: TRBV9; size: -; J: TRBJ2-1; D: TRBD2; DNA: TGTGCCAGCAGCGTATCCTCTAGCGGGGCTTACAATGAGCAGTTCTTC; CDR3: CASSVSSSGAYNEQFF
V: TRBV29-1; size: -; J: TRBJ2-1; D: -; DNA: TGCAGCGAGGGCCTTTCATACAATGAGCAGTTCTTC; CDR3: CSEGLSYNEQFF
V: TRBV6-6; size: -; J: TRBJ1-1; D: -; DNA: TGTGCCAGCAGCCTCGGGCTAAACACTGAAGCTTTCTTT; CDR3: CASSLGLNTEAFF
V: TRBV14; size: -; J: TRBJ2-1; D: TRBD1; DNA: TGTGCCAGCAGCCCAGGGGGCTCGAGCTCCTACAATGAGCAGTTCTTC; CDR3: CASSPGGSSSYNEQFF
V: TRBV19; size: -; J: TRBJ2-5; D: TRBD2; DNA: TGTGCCAGTTCACCGGGACTAGCGGAGGCTATGTCCCAGTACTTC; CDR3: CASSPGLAEAMSQYF
V: TRBV6-5; size: -; J: TRBJ2-1; D: TRBD1; DNA: TGTGCCAGCAGTACGGACAGGGGGCCCTACAATGAGCAGTTCTTC; CDR3: CASSTDRGPYNEQFF
V: TRBV9; size: -; J: TRBJ1-3; D: TRBD1; DNA: TGTGCCAGCAGCGTCCCCGGAGCCGGGACAGAAAACACCATATATTTT; CDR3: CASSVPGAGTENTIYF
V: TRBV29-1; size: -; J: TRBJ1-3; D: -; DNA: TGCAGCGGCAGGGGTCCCTCTGGAAACACCATATATTTT; CDR3: CSGRGPSGNTIYF
V: TRBV28; size: -; J: TRBJ2-7; D: TRBD2; DNA: TGTGCCAGCATCCCGGGACTAGCGGCAACCTACGAGCAGTACTTC; CDR3: CASIPGLAATYEQYF
V: TRBV13; size: -; J: TRBJ2-7; D: TRBD2; DNA: TGTGCCAGCAGCCTGGGAGCGGGAGGGTATTACTCCTACGAGCAGTACTTC; CDR3: CASSLGAGGYYSYEQYF
V: TRBV6-5; size: -; J: TRBJ1-1; D: -; DNA: TGTGCCAGCAGTTACTCGAGGCTTCCCTTGAACACTGAAGCTTTCTTT; CDR3: CASSYSRLPLNTEAFF
V: TRBV27; size: -; J: TRBJ2-3; D: TRBD2; DNA: TGTGCCAGCCAATCTAGCGGGAGGTTTGCAGATACGCAGTATTTT; CDR3: CASQSSGRFADTQYF
V: TRBV9; size: -; J: TRBJ2-3; D: -; DNA: TGTGCCAGCAGCGTAGTCTCGGCGAGCACAGATACGCAGTATTTT; CDR3: CASSVVSASTDTQYF
V: TRBV5-1; size: -; J: TRBJ2-1; D: TRBD2; DNA: TGCGCCAGCAGCCGACTCGACGGACTAGCTTTGAGTGAGCAGTTCTTC; CDR3: CASSRLDGLALSEQFF
V: TRBV5-1; size: -; J: TRBJ2-7; D: -; DNA: TGCGCCAGCAGCTTGTCGATGGGGACCTACGAGCAGTACTTC; CDR3: CASSLSMGTYEQYF
V: TRBV18; size: -; J: TRBJ2-5; D: -; DNA: TGTGCCAGCTCACCCTCCGACCTCCCGGCGCTCGGGGAGACCCAGTACTTC; CDR3: CASSPSDLPALGETQYF
V: TRBV2; size: -; J: TRBJ2-1; D: -; DNA: TGTGCCAGCAGGGCCTGGGGGAATGAGCAGTTCTTC; CDR3: CASRAWGNEQFF
V: TRBV27; size: -; J: TRBJ2-2; D: -; DNA: TGTGCCAGCAGTTTGCCCCATAAGGCCGGGGAGCTGTTTTTT; CDR3: CASSLPHKAGELFF
V: TRBV19; size: -; J: TRBJ1-2; D: TRBD1; DNA: TGTGCCAGTAGTAGGACAGGCACTAACTATGGCTACACCTTC; CDR3: CASSRTGTNYGYTF
V: TRBV28; size: -; J: TRBJ2-3; D: TRBD2; DNA: TGTGCCAGCAGAGACCTAGCGGGAGGGGGGGATAGGACGCAGTATTTT; CDR3: CASRDLAGGGDRTQYF
V: TRBV28; size: -; J: TRBJ2-1; D: -; DNA: TGTGCCAGCAGTACCCTACTAACTCGGCAGTTCTTC; CDR3: CASSTLLTRQFF
V: TRBV14; size: -; J: TRBJ2-1; D: -; DNA: TGTGCCAGCAGCCAAGATTTCGATGAGCAGTTCTTC; CDR3: CASSQDFDEQFF
V: TRBV29-1; size: once; J: TRBJ2-3; D: TRBD1; DNA: TGCAGCGTTCGACAGGGAAACACGCAGTATTTT; CDR3: CSVRQGNTQYF